This T cell receptor beta chain was identified during a study of blood T cell repertoires in COVID-19. Study-wide background: COVID-19 samples, acute and convalescent, were from the United States, Italy and Spain. The cDNA or gDNA used as material had been derived from T cells, B-cell-depleted T cells, or PBMCs.

Original methodology: Amplification from reference gene primers served as the basis for estimated nucleated cell counts. Some clones are missing from TCRdb's copy, which holds only in-frame ones; the method was immunoSEQ multiplex PCR. V, J and clone size are those of that table, while D and trimming were read from the DNA. The sample has around 50,000 clones; 85% to 90% are singletons. V was trimmed by 6 bases and J by 6 bases, leaving 11 bases between them. The CDR3 has 13 residues. Germline values: CDR1 MNHEY, CDR2 SMNVEV (reference sequence). Sequencing was performed on peripheral blood. V usage is TRBV27 and J usage is TRBJ2-2; D possibly corresponds to TRBD2 (5 bases). The clonotype comes from a man aged 50 to 60 with active COVID-19. CDR3 loop: CASSYQRAGELFF. The CDR3 DNA reads TGTGCCAGCAGCTACCAGAGGGCCGGGGAGCTGTTTTTT.